This is a list of T cell receptor beta chains from one sample in a study of OX40 agonist ivuxolimab in advanced cancers. Assay: immunoSEQ multiplex PCR; the TCRdb copy retains only in-frame clones and omits some. This sample has roughly 48,000 clones, with 70% to 90% found just once. The material sequenced was CD4+ or CD8+ T cells sorted from blood, taken in a trial of the OX40 agonist ivuxolimab. Receptors originate from an adult with an advanced solid tumor such as melanoma, head and neck, liver or kidney cancer. The CDR3 runs from the conserved cysteine through the conserved F or W. The D gene is left open where the match is weak. The size of a clone is reported for some rows only, either as once, few or many, or as a class for expanded clones.

clone size,J gene,D gene,V gene,CDR3 DNA,CDR3 protein
-,TRBJ1-1,-,TRBV19,TGTGCCAGTAGTAGTCAGGGGAGACCTGAAGCTTTCTTT,CASSSQGRPEAFF
-,TRBJ2-2,-,TRBV5-4,TGTGCCAGCAGCCGCCCGCAAGCGAACACCGGGGAGCTGTTTTTT,CASSRPQANTGELFF
-,TRBJ2-3,-,TRBV19,TGTGCCAGTAGTATAGCTGTCACAGATACGCAGTATTTT,CASSIAVTDTQYF
once,TRBJ1-2,-,TRBV19,TGTGCCAGTAGTATATCTTCCGGAAAGAGTTATGGCTACACCTTC,CASSISSGKSYGYTF
-,TRBJ1-1,-,TRBV28,TGTGCCAGCAGTTTTGAGGGCGGGGGCGCCGGCACTGAAGCTTTCTTT,CASSFEGGGAGTEAFF
-,TRBJ1-5,-,TRBV7-2,TGTGCCAGCAGCGAGGACAGTTCGAGGGAGCCCCAGCATTTT,CASSEDSSREPQHF
-,TRBJ2-3,TRBD2,TRBV9,TGTGCCAGCAGCTTGAGAGAGGCTAGCGGGAGGTCAGATACGCAGTATTTT,CASSLREASGRSDTQYF
-,TRBJ2-3,TRBD2,TRBV5-4,TGTGCCAGCAGCTTGGAGCTAGCGGGAGGAGAAGATACGCAGTATTTT,CASSLELAGGEDTQYF
-,TRBJ2-4,-,TRBV30,TGTGCCTGGAGTCCCGGGAGATTGTTTAGAGCCAAAAACATTCAGTACTTC,CAWSPGRLFRAKNIQYF
-,TRBJ1-5,-,TRBV5-5,TGTGCCAGCAGCCCGGGGAATCAGCCCCAGCATTTT,CASSPGNQPQHF
-,TRBJ1-4,-,TRBV28,TGTGCCAGCAGTTTTCAGGACAGATTTAATGAAAAACTGTTTTTT,CASSFQDRFNEKLFF
-,TRBJ2-3,TRBD2,TRBV10-3,TGTGCCATCAGTAGCGGGAGAGGGGCAGATACGCAGTATTTT,CAISSGRGADTQYF
-,TRBJ1-5,-,TRBV6-1,TGTGCCAGCAGTTGGGAAGGTGATCAGCCCCAGCATTTT,CASSWEGDQPQHF
-,TRBJ1-1,-,TRBV11-3,TGTGCCAGCAGCACCGGGACAGAAGCTTTCTTT,CASSTGTEAFF